One sample yielded the 5 T cell receptor beta chains listed below, sequenced in a study of OX40 agonist ivuxolimab in advanced cancers. Assay: immunoSEQ multiplex PCR; the TCRdb copy retains only in-frame clones and omits some. The table lists 55,000 to 85,000 clones, about 85% of them singletons. The sample in question was CD4+ or CD8+ T cells sorted from blood, obtained in a trial of the OX40 agonist ivuxolimab. These receptors all come from an adult with an advanced solid tumor such as melanoma, head and neck, liver or kidney cancer.

The chain is built from TRBV7-9 and TRBJ2-1, with D tentatively TRBD2 (6 bases). CDR1 is SEHNR, CDR2 FQNEAQ, per germline (reference sequence). The CDR3 spans 15 residues. Trimming stripped 2 bases from V and 5 bases from J, with 13 bases between. The CDR3 protein is CASSLTGGFNNEQFF. Here the CDR3 DNA reads TGTGCCAGCAGCTTAACCGGGGGTTTTAACAATGAGCAGTTCTTC. The full variable domain, completed using reference TRBV7-9 and TRBJ2-1, is DTGVSQNPRHKITKRGQNVTFRCDPISEHNRLYWYRQTLGQGPEFLTYFQNEAQLEKSRLLSDRFSAERPKGSFSTLEIQRTEQGDSAMYLCASSLTGGFNNEQFFGPGTRLTVL.

The chain has TRBV7-9 and TRBJ2-6; weak D call: TRBD2 (5 bases). This CDR3 has 17 residues. V gave up 4 bases and J gave up 0 bases, with 13 bases separating them. Germline V gene lookup returns CDR1 SEHNR and CDR2 FQNEAQ (reference sequence). The CDR3 is CASSSAGSYSGANVLTF. In DNA, the CDR3 is TGTGCCAGCAGCTCCGCGGGTAGCTACTCTGGGGCCAACGTCCTGACTTTC.

The V and J genes are TRBV18 and TRBJ1-6, with TRBD1 as a possible D gene (5 bases). Trimming took off 0 bases at V and 0 bases at J, with 9 bases between the two ends. Germline CDR1 and CDR2: KGHSH and LQKENI. This CDR3 is 17 amino acids long. The CDR3 sequence is CASSPPPGTSYNSPLHF. The CDR3 DNA follows: TGTGCCAGCTCACCACCGCCGGGGACCTCCTATAATTCACCCCTCCACTTT.

The chain combines TRBV2 with TRBJ1-4; D ambiguous. V gave up 8 bases and J gave up 1 base, with 11 bases separating them. CDR1 is SNHLY and CDR2 is FYNNEI in the germline V gene. This CDR3 has 14 amino acids. The CDR3 bases are TGTGCCAGCCGATCAGGAGTAACTAATGAAAAACTGTTTTTT. This translates into CASRSGVTNEKLFF.

The V gene is TRBV6-6, the J gene TRBJ1-2, with D unclear. This CDR3 is 11 amino acids long. V was pared by 6 bases and J by 8 bases, with 10 bases between. Per the germline V gene, CDR1 is MNHNY and CDR2 is SVGAGI (reference sequence). The CDR3 spells CASRSDGGYTF. The DNA of the CDR3 is TGTGCCAGCAGATCTGACGGCGGCTACACCTTC.